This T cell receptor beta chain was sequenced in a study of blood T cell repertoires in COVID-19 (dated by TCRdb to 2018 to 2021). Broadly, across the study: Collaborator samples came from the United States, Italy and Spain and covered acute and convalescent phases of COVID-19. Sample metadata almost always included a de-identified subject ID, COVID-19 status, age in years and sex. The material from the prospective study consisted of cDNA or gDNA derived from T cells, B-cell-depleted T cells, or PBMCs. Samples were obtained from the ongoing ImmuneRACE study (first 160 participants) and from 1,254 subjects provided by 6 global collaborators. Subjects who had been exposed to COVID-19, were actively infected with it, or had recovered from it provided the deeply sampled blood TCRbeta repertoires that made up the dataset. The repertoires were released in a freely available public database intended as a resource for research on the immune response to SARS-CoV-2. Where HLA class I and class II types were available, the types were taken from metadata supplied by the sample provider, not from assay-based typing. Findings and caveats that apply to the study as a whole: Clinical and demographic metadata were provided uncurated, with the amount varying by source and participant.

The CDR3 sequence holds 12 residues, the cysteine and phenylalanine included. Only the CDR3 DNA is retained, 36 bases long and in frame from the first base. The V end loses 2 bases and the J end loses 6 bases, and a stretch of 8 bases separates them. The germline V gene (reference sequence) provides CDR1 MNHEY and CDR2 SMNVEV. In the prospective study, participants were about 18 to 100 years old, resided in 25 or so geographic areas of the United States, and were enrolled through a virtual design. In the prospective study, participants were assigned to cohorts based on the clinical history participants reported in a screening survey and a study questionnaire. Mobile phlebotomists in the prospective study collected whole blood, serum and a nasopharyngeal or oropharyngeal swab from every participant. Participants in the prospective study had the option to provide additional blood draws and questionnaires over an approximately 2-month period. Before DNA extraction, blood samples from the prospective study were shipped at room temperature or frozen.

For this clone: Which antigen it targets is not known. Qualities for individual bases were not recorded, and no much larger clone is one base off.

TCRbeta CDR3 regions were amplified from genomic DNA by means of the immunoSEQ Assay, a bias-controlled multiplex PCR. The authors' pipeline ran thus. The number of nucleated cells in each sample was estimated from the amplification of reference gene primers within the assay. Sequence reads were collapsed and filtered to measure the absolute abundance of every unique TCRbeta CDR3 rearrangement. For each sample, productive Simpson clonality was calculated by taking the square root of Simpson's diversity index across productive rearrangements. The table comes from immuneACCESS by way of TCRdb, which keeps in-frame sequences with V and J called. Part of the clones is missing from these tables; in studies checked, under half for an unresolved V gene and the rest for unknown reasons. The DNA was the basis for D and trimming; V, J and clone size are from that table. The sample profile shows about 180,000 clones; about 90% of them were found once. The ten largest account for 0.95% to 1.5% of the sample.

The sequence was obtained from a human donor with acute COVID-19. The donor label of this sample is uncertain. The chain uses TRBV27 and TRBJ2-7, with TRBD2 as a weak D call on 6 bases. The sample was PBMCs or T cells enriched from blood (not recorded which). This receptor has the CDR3 CASSLGGSEQYF. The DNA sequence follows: TGTGCCAGCAGTTTAGGGGGGAGCGAGCAGTACTTC.